The rows below give T cell receptor beta chains drawn from one sample of a study of cytomegalovirus exposure and HLA in healthy donors. Profiled with immunoSEQ multiplex PCR; TCRdb holds only in-frame clones, not every one. The sample includes approximately 160,000 clones, about three fifths of them seen just once. The specimen was PBMCs. The origin of the receptors is a woman aged 25 to 39 in good health and CMV-seropositive. Both conserved end residues are trimmed from each CDR3.

TRBV5-1	TRBJ2-5	13	ASSQTGQYQETQY
TRBV4-1	TRBJ2-7	11	ASSQGAGYEQY
TRBV5-1	TRBJ2-3	12	ASSSQGVTDTQY
TRBV7-2	TRBJ2-7	12	ASSLGTVSYEQY
TRBV29-1	TRBJ1-2	12	SADYMTGGRGYT
TRBV10-1	TRBJ2-3	13	ASSESTGNTDTQY
TRBV10-3	TRBJ2-7	14	AISELTQRHPYEQY
TRBV19	TRBJ2-7	12	ASSITVYSYEQY
TRBV7-9	TRBJ1-2	14	ASSSSQGVPNYGYT
TRBV6-5	TRBJ2-1	12	ASSYQNTDNEQF
TRBV5-6	TRBJ2-2	15	ASSFIDRGGSTGELF
TRBV19	TRBJ2-6	16	ASSTRPPRVSGANVLT
TRBV25-1	TRBJ1-6	11	ASRVVGGSPLH
TRBV27	TRBJ2-7	12	ASSSRTQAYEQY
TRBV10-3	TRBJ1-5	13	AAGGPGQSNQPQH
TRBV6-5	TRBJ1-3	13	ASKSGLLGGNTIY
TRBV30	TRBJ2-2	10	AWSGNTGELF
TRBV5-1	TRBJ1-1	14	ASSLAIGQGQTEAF
TRBV6-6	TRBJ1-1	12	ASSGDRGLPEAF
TRBV7-7	TRBJ2-3	12	ASSPGPSGATQY
TRBV21-1	TRBJ1-2	10	ASTNWGVGYT
TRBV18	TRBJ1-5	16	ASSPAGQVSSLAQPQH
TRBV27	TRBJ2-1	12	ASSTTAVTHEQF
TRBV6-5	TRBJ1-1	13	ASSYGWGVNTEAF
TRBV5-1	TRBJ2-7	14	ASSLARDSDDYEQY
TRBV4-1	TRBJ2-7	13	ASSYLSGRGYEQY
TRBV29-1	TRBJ2-2	13	SVVPWRTGGGELF
TRBV20-1	TRBJ1-1	9	SARSGTEAF
TRBV11-3	TRBJ2-2	14	ASSPKGTGRTGELF
TRBV6-5	TRBJ1-1	11	ASRYGGDTEAF
TRBV19	TRBJ1-1	11	ASSLYLNTEAF
TRBV7-2	TRBJ2-3	14	ASSKEVAGLTDTQY
TRBV6-5	TRBJ1-1	11	ASRATGSTEAF
TRBV9	TRBJ2-7	13	ASSAGGSGTNEQY
TRBV4-1	TRBJ1-2	14	ASSQALVPGGYGYT
TRBV27	TRBJ1-3	12	ASRLGSSGNTIY
TRBV5-4	TRBJ2-6	14	ASERSGGSGANVLT